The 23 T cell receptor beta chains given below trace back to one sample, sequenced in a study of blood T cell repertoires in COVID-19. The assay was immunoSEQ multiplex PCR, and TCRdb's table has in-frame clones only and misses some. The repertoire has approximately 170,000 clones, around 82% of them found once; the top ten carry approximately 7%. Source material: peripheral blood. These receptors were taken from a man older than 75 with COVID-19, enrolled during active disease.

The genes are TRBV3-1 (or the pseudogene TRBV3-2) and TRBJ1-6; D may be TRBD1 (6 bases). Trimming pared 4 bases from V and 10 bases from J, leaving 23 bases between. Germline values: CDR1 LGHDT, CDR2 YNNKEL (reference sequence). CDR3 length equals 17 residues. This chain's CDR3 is CASSPTERDIKYSPLHF. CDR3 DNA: TGTGCCAGCAGCCCCACCGAGCGGGACATAAAGTACTCACCCCTCCACTTT.

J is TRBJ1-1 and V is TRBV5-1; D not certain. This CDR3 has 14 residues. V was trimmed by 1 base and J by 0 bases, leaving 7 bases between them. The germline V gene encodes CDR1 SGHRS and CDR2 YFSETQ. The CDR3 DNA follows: TGCGCCAGCAGCTTGTTGGAGCTGAACACTGAAGCTTTCTTT. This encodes CASSLLELNTEAFF.

The CDR3 loop is CATRDSSTDTQYF. The CDR3 DNA sequence: TGTGCCACTCGGGACAGTAGCACAGATACGCAGTATTTT. The chain couples TRBV7-2 to TRBJ2-3; 7 nucleotides align to TRBD1. The CDR3 is 13 residues long. V lost 10 bases to trimming and J lost 0 bases; unmatched junction nucleotides: 4. Germline assignment: CDR1 SGHTA and CDR2 FQGNSA.

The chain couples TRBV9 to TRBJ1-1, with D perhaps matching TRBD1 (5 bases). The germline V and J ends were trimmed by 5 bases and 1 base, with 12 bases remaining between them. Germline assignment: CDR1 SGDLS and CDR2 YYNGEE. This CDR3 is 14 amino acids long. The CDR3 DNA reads TGTGCCAGCAGTCGTAATACAGGGAACACTGAAGCTTTCTTT. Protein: CASSRNTGNTEAFF. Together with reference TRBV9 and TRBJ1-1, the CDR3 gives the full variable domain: DSGVTQTPKHLITATGQRVTLRCSPRSGDLSVYWYQQSLDQGLQFLIQYYNGEERAKGNILERFSAQQFPDLHSELNLSSLELGDSALYFCASSRNTGNTEAFFGQGTRLTVV.

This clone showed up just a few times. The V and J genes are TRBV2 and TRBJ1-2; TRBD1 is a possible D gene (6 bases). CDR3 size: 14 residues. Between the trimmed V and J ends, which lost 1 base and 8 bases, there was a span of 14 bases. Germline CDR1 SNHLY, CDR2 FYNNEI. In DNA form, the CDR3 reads TGTGCCAGCAGTGAAGTGGGGGACACAGGAGGCTACACCTTC. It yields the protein CASSEVGDTGGYTF.

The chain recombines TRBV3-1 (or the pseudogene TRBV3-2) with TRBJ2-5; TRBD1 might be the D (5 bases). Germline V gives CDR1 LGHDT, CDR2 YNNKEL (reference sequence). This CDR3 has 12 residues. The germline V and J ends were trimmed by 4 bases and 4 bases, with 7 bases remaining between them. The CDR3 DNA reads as TGTGCCAGCAGCCCAAGGGGAGAGACCCAGTACTTC. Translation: CASSPRGETQYF.

CDR3 sequence reads: CASSADRVWEHEQYF. CDR3 DNA sequence: TGTGCCAGTAGTGCTGACAGGGTATGGGAACACGAGCAGTACTTC. The rearrangement joins TRBV19 to TRBJ2-7; 7 bases are a match to TRBD1. The V segment lost 5 bases and the J segment 5 bases; nucleotides outside the gene matches: 12. Germline assignment: CDR1 LNHDA and CDR2 SQIVND (reference sequence). This CDR3 has 15 residues.

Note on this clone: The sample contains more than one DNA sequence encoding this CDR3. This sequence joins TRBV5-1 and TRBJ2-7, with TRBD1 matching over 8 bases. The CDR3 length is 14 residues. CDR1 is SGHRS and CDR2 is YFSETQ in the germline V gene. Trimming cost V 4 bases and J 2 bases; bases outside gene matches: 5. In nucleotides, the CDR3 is TGCGCCAGCAGCCTCGGACAGGGCCCCTACGAGCAGTACTTC. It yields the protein CASSLGQGPYEQYF.

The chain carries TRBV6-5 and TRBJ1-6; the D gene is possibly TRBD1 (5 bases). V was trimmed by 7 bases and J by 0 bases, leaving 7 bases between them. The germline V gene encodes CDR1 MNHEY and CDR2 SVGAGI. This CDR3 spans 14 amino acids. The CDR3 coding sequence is TGTGCCAGCACCAGGGACTCCTATAATTCACCCCTCCACTTT. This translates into CASTRDSYNSPLHF.

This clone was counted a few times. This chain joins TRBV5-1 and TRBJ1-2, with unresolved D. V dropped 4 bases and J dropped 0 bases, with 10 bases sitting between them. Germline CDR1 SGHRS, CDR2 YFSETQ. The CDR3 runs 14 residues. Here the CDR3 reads CASSQSQTNYGYTF. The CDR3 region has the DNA TGCGCCAGCAGCCAAAGTCAGACTAACTATGGCTACACCTTC.

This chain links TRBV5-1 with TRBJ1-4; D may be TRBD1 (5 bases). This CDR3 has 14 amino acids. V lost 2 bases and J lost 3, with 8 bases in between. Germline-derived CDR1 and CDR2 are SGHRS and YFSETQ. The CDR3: CASSLRQPNEKLFF. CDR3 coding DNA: TGCGCCAGCAGCTTAAGACAGCCTAATGAAAAACTGTTTTTT.

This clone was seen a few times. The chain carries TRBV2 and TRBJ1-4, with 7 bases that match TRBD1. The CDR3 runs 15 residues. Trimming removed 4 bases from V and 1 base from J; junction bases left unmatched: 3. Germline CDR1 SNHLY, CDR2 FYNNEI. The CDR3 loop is CASSGWTGTNEKLFF. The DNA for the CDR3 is TGTGCCAGCAGTGGATGGACAGGAACTAATGAAAAACTGTTTTTT.

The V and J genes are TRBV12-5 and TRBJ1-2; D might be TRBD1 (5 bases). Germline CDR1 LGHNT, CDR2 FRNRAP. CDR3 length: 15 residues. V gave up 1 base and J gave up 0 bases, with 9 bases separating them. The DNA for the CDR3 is TGTGCTAGTGGTTTGGGACAGTCTACTAACTATGGCTACACCTTC. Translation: CASGLGQSTNYGYTF.

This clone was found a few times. In nucleotides, the CDR3 is TGTGCCAGCAGCTCTGGGACAACCTCCTACGAGCAGTACTTC. Protein: CASSSGTTSYEQYF. This rearrangement joins TRBV11-3 to TRBJ2-7, with D possibly TRBD1 on 6 matching bases. This CDR3 region has 14 residues. In germline, CDR1 is SGHNT, CDR2 YENEEA. Trimming left V 4 bases short and J 0 bases short, with 10 bases between.

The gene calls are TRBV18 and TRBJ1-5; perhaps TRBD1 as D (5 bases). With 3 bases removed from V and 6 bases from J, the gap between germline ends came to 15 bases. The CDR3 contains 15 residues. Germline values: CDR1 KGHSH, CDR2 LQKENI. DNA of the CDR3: TGTGCCAGCTCACCTACCTCAGGGCGGAGTCAGCCCCAGCATTTT. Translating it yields CASSPTSGRSQPQHF.

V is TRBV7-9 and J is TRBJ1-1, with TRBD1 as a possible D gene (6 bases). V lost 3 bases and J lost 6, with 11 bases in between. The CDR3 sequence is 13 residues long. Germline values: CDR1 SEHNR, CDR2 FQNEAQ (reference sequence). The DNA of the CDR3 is TGTGCCAGCAGCTTCAGGGGAAGCGCTGAAGCTTTCTTT. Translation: CASSFRGSAEAFF.

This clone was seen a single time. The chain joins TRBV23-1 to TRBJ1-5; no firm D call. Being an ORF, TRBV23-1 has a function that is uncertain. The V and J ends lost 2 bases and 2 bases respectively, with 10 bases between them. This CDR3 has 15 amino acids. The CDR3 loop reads CASSQRSGGNQPQHF. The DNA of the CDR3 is TGCGCCAGCAGTCAACGGTCCGGGGGCAATCAGCCCCAGCATTTT.

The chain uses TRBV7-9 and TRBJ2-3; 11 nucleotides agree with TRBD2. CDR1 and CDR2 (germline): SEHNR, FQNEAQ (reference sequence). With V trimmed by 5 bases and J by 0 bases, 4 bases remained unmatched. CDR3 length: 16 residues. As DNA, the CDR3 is TGTGCCAGCAGCCCCCGACTAGCGGGGAGCACAGATACGCAGTATTTT. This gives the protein CASSPRLAGSTDTQYF. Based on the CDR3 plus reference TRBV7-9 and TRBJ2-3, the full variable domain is DTGVSQNPRHKITKRGQNVTFRCDPISEHNRLYWYRQTLGQGPEFLTYFQNEAQLEKSRLLSDRFSAERPKGSFSTLEIQRTEQGDSAMYLCASSPRLAGSTDTQYFGPGTRLTVL.

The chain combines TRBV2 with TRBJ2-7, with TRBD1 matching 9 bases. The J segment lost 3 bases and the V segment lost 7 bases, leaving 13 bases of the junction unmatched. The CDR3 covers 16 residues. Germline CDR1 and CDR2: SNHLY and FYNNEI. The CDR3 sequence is CASKRGTGKQSYEQYF. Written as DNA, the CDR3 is TGTGCCAGCAAAAGAGGGACAGGGAAACAAAGCTACGAGCAGTACTTC. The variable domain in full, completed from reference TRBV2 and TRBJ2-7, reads EPEVTQTPSHQVTQMGQEVILRCVPISNHLYFYWYRQILGQKVEFLVSFYNNEISEKSEIFDDQFSVERPDGSNFTLKIRSTKLEDSAMYFCASKRGTGKQSYEQYFGPGTRLTVT.

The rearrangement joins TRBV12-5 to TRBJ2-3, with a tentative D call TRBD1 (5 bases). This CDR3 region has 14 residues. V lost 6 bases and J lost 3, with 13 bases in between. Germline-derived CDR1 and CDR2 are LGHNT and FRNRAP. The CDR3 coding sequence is TGTGCTAGTGGGGGGCCGAGGAGAACAGATACGCAGTATTTT. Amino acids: CASGGPRRTDTQYF.

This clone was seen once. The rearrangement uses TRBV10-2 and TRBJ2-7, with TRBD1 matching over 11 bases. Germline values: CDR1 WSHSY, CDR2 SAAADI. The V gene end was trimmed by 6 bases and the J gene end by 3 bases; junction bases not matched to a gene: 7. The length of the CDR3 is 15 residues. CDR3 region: CASRAGTGGFYEQYF. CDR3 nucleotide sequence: TGCGCCAGCAGGGCCGGGACAGGGGGTTTCTACGAGCAGTACTTC.

The CDR3 reads CSASTGGGYTF. In nucleotides, the CDR3 is TGCAGTGCTAGCACCGGCGGCGGCTACACCTTC. This chain joins TRBV20-1 and TRBJ1-2; D is unresolved. Trimming removed 3 bases at V and 8 bases at J, with 10 bases between. The CDR3 has 11 amino acids. Germline values: CDR1 DFQATT, CDR2 SNEGSKA (reference sequence).

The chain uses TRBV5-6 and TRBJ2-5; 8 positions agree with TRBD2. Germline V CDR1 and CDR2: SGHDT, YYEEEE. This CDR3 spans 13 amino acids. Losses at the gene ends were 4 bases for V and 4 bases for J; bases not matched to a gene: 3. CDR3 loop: CASSPGTRETQYF. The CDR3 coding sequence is TGTGCCAGCAGCCCCGGGACTAGAGAGACCCAGTACTTC.